The present entry profiles one T cell receptor beta chain with its context. This clonotype was seen repeatedly, ten times or more. Its specific antigen is unknown. No quality values exist for individual bases; no much larger clone is one base distant. TCRdb lists the instrument as Illumina HiSeq 2500. First-strand cDNA was synthesized using Superscript III and a set of TRAV- and TRBV-specific primers, so that both TCRalpha and TCRbeta chains were covered. TCRs were amplified for 20 to 25 PCR cycles with Phusion, using a constant-region primer paired with the adapter attached to the V primers. The isolated mRNA was amplified using the MessageAmp II aRNA Amplification Kit, with in vitro transcription performed for 16 hours at 37 degrees C. mRNA for TCR sequencing was isolated with the Dynabeads mRNA DIRECT Purification Kit. Indexed Illumina adapters were added in a second Phusion PCR of roughly 27 cycles, and the PCR products were purified with AMPure XP beads. Per the original workflow: Custom Perl scripts pooled TCR sequences encoding the same protein, removed out-of-frame sequences and computed each clonotype's abundance. TCR sequences supported by only a single read were excluded from analysis. Shannon entropy, Gini index, clonality, richness, and the frequency of TCRs shared between repertoires were included as repertoire metrics. TCRdb ran its own pipeline on the public reads, namely fastp trimming at Q25 and MiXCR clone calling, and kept in-frame beta chains. For every CDR3 protein sequence, its rows merge into one entry that carries the most common genes and DNA. What appears here as the V and J calls and clone size reflects TCRdb's work, not the paper's. The sample table records about 82,000 distinct CDR3 sequences; 18% of these occur just once. 5% to 6.5% of the sample is taken by the ten largest.

According to the germline V gene, CDR1 reads SGHTA and CDR2 reads FQGTGA. A distance of 3 bases separates the germline ends of V and J, which lose 0 bases and 1 base respectively. The CDR3, cysteine through phenylalanine, is 13 amino acids long. The DNA shown is the 39-base CDR3, in frame from base 1. The data were taken from a study of low-dose radiotherapy and immunotherapy resistance in tumors (dated by TCRdb to the early 2020s). As for the study more broadly: In Cohort 1, 0.5 Gy per fraction was delivered every 2 weeks, and a total PTV dose of 6.5 Gy was prescribed. Cyclophosphamide 200 mg/m2 was given intravenously every two weeks, one day before each radiation and immunotherapy administration. Trial participants were not randomized into treatment groups. In Cohort 2, 1 Gy per fraction was delivered every two weeks, for a total of 13 Gy over 26 weeks. Patients were given nivolumab as a 240 mg flat dose every two weeks and ipilimumab at 1 mg/kg every six weeks, with both drugs delivered intravenously. Patients took aspirin 300 mg orally once daily for four cycles, starting on cycle 1 day 1. Eight patients were included in the translational analysis, namely three from the first dose cohort plus the first five from the second dose cohort.

Per the publication, the time point label means: before trial treatment. Donors were enrolled in RACIN, a single-arm phase I dose-escalation trial in which nivolumab, ipilimumab, aspirin, low-dose cyclophosphamide and low-dose radiotherapy were combined. Eligible patients had advanced, TIL-negative solid tumors. The chain is made from TRBV7-3 and TRBJ1-1; the D gene assignment is ambiguous. The TCR was taken from a male donor with prostate cancer. The source was PBMCs, collected before treatment. Here the CDR3 is given as CASSLTANTEAFF. The sequenced DNA is TGTGCCAGCAGCTTAACAGCGAACACTGAAGCTTTCTTT.